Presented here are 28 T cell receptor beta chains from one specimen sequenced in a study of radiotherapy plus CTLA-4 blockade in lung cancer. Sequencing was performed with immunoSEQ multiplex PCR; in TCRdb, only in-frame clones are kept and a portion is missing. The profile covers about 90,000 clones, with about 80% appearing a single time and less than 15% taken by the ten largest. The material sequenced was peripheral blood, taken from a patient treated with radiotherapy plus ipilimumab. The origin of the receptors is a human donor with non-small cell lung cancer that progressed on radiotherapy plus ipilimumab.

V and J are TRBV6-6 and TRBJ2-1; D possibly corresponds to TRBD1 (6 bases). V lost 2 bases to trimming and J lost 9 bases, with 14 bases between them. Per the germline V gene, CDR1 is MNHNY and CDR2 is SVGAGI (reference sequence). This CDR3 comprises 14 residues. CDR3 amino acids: CASSYQGSGGEQFF. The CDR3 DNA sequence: TGTGCCAGCAGTTACCAGGGGAGTGGCGGTGAGCAGTTCTTC.

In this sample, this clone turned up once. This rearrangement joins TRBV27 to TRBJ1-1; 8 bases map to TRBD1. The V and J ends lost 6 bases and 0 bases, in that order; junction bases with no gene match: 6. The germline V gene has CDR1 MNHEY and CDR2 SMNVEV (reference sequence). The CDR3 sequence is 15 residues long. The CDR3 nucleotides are TGTGCCAGCAGGCCGACAGGGGATGTGAACACTGAAGCTTTCTTT. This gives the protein CASRPTGDVNTEAFF.

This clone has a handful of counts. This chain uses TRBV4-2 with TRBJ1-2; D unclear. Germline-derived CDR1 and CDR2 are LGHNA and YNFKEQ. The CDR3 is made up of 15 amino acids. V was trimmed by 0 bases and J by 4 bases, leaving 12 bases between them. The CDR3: CASSQDFSEVYGYTF. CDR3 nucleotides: TGTGCCAGCAGCCAAGATTTCTCGGAGGTCTATGGCTACACCTTC.

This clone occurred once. The CDR3 DNA reads TGTGCCAGCTGGGGACAGGGGAGCTATGGCTACACCTTC. Translating it yields CASWGQGSYGYTF. The chain combines TRBV2 with TRBJ1-2, with 10 bases that match TRBD1. The CDR3 runs 13 residues. The germline gives CDR1 SNHLY, CDR2 FYNNEI. J was trimmed by 4 bases and V by 8 bases; bases with no gene match: 4.

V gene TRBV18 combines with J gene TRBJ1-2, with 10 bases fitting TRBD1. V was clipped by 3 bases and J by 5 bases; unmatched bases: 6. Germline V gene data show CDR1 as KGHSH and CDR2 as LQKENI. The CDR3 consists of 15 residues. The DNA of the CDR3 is TGTGCCAGCTCACCCCGACAGGGGGCGACGTATGGCTACACCTTC. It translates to CASSPRQGATYGYTF. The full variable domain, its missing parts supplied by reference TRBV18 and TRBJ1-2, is NAGVMQNPRHLVRRRGQEARLRCSPMKGHSHVYWYRQLPEEGLKFMVYLQKENIIDESGMPKERFSAEFPKEGPSILRIQQVVRGDSAAYFCASSPRQGATYGYTFGSGTRLTVV.

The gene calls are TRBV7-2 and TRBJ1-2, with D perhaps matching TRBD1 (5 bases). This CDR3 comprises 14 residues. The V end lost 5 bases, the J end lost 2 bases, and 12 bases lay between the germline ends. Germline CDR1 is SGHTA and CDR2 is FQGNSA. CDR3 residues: CASSVVGANYGYTF. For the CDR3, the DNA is TGTGCCAGCAGCGTGGTAGGGGCAAACTATGGCTACACCTTC.

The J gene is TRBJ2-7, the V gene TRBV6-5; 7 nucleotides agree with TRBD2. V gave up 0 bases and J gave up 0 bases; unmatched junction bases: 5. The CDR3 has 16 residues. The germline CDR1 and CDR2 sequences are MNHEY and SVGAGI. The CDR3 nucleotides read TGTGCCAGCAGTTACTCGGTTCGCGGGAGCTCCTACGAGCAGTACTTC. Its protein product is CASSYSVRGSSYEQYF.

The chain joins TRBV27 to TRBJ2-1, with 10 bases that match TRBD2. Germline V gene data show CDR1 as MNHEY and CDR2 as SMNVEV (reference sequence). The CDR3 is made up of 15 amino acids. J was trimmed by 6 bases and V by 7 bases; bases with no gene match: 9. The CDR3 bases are TGTGCCAGCAATGCGCAGCTAGCGGGAGTCAATGAGCAGTTCTTC. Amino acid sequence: CASNAQLAGVNEQFF.

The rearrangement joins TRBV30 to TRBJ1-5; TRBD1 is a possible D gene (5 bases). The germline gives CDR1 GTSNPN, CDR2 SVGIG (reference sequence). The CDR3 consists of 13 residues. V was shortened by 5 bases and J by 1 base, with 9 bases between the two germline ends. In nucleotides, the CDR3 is TGTGCCTGGGCAGGGAAGAGCAATCAGCCCCAGCATTTT. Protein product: CAWAGKSNQPQHF.

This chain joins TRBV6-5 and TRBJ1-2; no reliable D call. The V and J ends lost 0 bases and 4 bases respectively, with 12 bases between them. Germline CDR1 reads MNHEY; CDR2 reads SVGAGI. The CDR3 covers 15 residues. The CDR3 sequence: CASSYSSGPGYGYTF. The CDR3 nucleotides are TGTGCCAGCAGTTACTCGTCTGGTCCGGGCTATGGCTACACCTTC.

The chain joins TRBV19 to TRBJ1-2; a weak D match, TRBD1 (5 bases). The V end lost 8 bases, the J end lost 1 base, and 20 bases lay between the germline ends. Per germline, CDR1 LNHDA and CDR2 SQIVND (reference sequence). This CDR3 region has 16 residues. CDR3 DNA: TGTGCCAGTTCTCTCCCCAGCGGGGCGAGTAACTATGGCTACACCTTC. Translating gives CASSLPSGASNYGYTF.

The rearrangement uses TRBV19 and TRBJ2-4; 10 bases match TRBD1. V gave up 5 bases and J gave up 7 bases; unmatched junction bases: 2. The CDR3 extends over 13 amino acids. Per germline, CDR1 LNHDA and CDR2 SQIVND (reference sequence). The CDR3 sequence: CASSLGQGNIQYF. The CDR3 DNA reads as TGTGCCAGTAGTCTGGGACAGGGGAACATTCAGTACTTC.

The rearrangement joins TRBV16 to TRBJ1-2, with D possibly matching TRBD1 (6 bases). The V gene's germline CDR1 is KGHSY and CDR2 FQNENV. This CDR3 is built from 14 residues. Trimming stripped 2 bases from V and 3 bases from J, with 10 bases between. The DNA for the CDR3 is TGTGCCAGCAGCCAAGCGTCAGGGGACTATGGCTACACCTTC. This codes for CASSQASGDYGYTF. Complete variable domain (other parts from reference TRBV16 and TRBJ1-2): GEEVAQTPKHLVRGEGQKAKLYCAPIKGHSYVFWYQQVLKNEFKFLISFQNENVFDETGMPKERFSAKCLPNSPCSLEIQATKLEDSAVYFCASSQASGDYGYTFGSGTRLTVV.

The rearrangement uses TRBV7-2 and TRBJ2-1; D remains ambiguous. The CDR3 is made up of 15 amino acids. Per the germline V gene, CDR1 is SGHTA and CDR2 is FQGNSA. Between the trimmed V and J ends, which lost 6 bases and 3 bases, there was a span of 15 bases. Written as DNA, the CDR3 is TGTGCCAGCAGACAAGGTCCCACTGGCTACAATGAGCAGTTCTTC. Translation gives CASRQGPTGYNEQFF.

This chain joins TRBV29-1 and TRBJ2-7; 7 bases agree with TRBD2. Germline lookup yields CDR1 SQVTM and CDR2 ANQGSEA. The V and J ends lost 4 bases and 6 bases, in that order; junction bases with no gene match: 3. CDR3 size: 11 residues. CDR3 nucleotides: TGCAGCGTTGGGACTAGTGGCGAGCAGTACTTC. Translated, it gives CSVGTSGEQYF.

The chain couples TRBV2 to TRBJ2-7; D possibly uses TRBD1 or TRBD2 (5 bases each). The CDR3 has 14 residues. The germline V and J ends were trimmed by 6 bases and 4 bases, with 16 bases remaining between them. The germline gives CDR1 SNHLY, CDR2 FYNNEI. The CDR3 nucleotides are TGTGCCAGCAGATCCGGGGCCGGGTATTACGAGCAGTACTTC. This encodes CASRSGAGYYEQYF.

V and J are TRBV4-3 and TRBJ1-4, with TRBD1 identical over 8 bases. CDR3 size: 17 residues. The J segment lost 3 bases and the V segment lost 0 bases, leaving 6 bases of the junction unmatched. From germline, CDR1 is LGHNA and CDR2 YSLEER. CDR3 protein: CASSQDRWTGPNEKLFF. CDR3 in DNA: TGCGCCAGCAGCCAAGATCGGTGGACAGGGCCTAATGAAAAACTGTTTTTT.

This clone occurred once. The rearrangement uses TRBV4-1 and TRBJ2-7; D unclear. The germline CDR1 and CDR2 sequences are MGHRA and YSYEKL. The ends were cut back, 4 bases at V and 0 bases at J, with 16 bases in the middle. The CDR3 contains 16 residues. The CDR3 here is CASSPLGTAASYEQYF. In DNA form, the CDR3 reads TGCGCCAGCAGCCCACTCGGAACAGCCGCCTCCTACGAGCAGTACTTC.

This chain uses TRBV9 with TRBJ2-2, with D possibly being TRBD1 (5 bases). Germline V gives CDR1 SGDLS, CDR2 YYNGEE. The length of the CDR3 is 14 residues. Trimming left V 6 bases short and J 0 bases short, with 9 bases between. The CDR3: CASMGQPNTGELFF. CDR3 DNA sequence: TGTGCCAGCATGGGGCAACCGAACACCGGGGAGCTGTTTTTT. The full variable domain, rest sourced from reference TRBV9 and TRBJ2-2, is DSGVTQTPKHLITATGQRVTLRCSPRSGDLSVYWYQQSLDQGLQFLIQYYNGEERAKGNILERFSAQQFPDLHSELNLSSLELGDSALYFCASMGQPNTGELFFGEGSRLTVL.

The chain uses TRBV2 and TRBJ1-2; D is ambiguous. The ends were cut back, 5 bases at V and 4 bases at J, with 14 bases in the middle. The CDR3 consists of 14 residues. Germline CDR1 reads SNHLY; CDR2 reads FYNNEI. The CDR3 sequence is CASSLPPGSYGYTF. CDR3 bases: TGTGCCAGCAGTCTTCCCCCTGGTTCCTATGGCTACACCTTC.

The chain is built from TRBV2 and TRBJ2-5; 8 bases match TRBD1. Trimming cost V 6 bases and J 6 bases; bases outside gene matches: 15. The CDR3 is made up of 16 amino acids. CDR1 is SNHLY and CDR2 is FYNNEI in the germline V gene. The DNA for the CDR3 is TGTGCCAGCAGCCGGAGTCGAGGGACAGGCGACAAGACCCAGTACTTC. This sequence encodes CASSRSRGTGDKTQYF. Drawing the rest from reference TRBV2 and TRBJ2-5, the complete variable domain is EPEVTQTPSHQVTQMGQEVILRCVPISNHLYFYWYRQILGQKVEFLVSFYNNEISEKSEIFDDQFSVERPDGSNFTLKIRSTKLEDSAMYFCASSRSRGTGDKTQYFGPGTRLLVL.

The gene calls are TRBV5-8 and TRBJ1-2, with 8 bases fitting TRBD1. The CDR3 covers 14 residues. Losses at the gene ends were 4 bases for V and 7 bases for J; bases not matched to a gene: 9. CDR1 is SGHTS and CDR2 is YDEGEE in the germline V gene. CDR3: CASSRPTGDGGYTF. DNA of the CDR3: TGTGCCAGCAGCAGGCCGACAGGGGACGGTGGCTACACCTTC.

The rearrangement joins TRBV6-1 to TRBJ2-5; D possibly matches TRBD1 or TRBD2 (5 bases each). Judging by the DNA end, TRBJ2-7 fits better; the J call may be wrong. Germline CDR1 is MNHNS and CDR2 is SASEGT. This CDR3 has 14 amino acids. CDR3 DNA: TGTGCCAGCCGGGACCGACCAAACTCCTACGAGCAGTACTTC. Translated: CASRDRPNSYEQYF.

The CDR3 sequence: CASSVVASGGNTGELFF. The DNA for the CDR3 is TGTGCCAGCAGCGTAGTGGCTAGCGGGGGGAACACCGGGGAGCTGTTTTTT. The chain uses TRBV9 and TRBJ2-2, with 10 bases lining up with TRBD2. Germline V gene lookup returns CDR1 SGDLS and CDR2 YYNGEE. This CDR3 contains 17 residues. Trimming removed 0 bases from V and 1 base from J; junction bases left unmatched: 3.

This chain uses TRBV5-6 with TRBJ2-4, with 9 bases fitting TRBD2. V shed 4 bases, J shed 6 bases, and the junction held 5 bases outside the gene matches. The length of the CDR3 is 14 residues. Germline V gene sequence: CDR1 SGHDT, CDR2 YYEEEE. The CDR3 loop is CASSRTSERNIQYF. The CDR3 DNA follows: TGTGCCAGCAGCCGGACTAGCGAACGAAACATTCAGTACTTC.

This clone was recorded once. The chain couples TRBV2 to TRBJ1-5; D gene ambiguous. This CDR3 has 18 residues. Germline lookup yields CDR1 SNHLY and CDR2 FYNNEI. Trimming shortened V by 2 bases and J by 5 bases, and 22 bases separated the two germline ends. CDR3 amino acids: CASSEWALLGTHDQPQHF. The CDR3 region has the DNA TGTGCCAGCAGTGAATGGGCCCTTTTGGGTACCCATGATCAGCCCCAGCATTTT.

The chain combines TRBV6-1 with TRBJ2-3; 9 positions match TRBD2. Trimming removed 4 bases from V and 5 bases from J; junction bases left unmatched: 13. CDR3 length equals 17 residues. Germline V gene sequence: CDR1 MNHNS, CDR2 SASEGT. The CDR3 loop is CASSGGAGGGALDTQYF. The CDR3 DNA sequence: TGTGCCAGCAGTGGGGGCGCCGGCGGGGGGGCCTTAGATACGCAGTATTTT.

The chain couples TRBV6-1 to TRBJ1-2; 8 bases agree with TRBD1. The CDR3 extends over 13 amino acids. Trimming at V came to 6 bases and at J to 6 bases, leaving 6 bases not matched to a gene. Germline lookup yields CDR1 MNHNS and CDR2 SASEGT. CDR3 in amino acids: CASRMGQADGYTF. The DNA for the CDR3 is TGTGCCAGCAGGATGGGACAGGCGGATGGCTACACCTTC.